The entry below describes one T cell receptor (beta chain). Study members were between 18 and 89 years old and lived in some 26 US regions. Cohort placement rested on clinical history that participants reported themselves. Using immunoSEQ multiplex PCR, the repertoire was profiled, and TCRdb retains in-frame clones only, with some absent. Among roughly 240,000 clones, roughly 86% were seen once, and the ten largest hold roughly 2.6%. The CDR3 is 13 amino acids. Germline assignment: CDR1 SQVTM and CDR2 ANQGSEA. V lost 5 bases, J lost 4 bases, and 14 bases lay in between. The sample belongs to a study of blood T cell repertoires in COVID-19. On the study more broadly: PBMCs, B-cell-depleted T cells, or T cells were the source of the cDNA or gDNA that made up the material.

The sequence was obtained from a woman in her 30s with acute COVID-19. The sample was PBMCs or T cells enriched from blood (not recorded which). This chain connects TRBV29-1 to TRBJ1-1; tentative D call: TRBD1 (5 bases). CDR3 region: CSVSARVGTEAFF. CDR3 DNA sequence: TGCAGCGTTTCGGCCAGGGTGGGCACTGAAGCTTTCTTT.